This T cell receptor (beta chain) comes out of a study of T cells in Graves' hyperthyroidism and ophthalmopathy. Fresh peripheral blood, 7.5 to 10 ml, yielded the PBMCs. Amplified TCR beta CDR3 regions came from RNA transcripts. Using the HTBI primer set, a first-round RT-PCR was run on the TCR CDR3. TCRdb reprocessed the multiplex PCR reads via MiXCR and lists one record per CDR3 protein. The sample carries 300,000 to 350,000 distinct CDR3 sequences, approximately 13% recorded once. The CDR3 is 16 amino acids. V gave up 3 bases and J gave up 7 bases; unmatched junction bases: 9. Germline assignment: CDR1 LNHDA and CDR2 SQIVND (reference sequence). This clonotype showed up just a few times.

The chain is built from TRBV19 and TRBJ2-2, with TRBD2 matching 9 bases. Specimen: blood. The receptor was derived from a woman in her twenties or thirties with Graves' hyperthyroidism. CDR3 in DNA: TGTGCCAGTAGTATTAGAGCTAGCGGGACGGTCGGGGAGCTGTTTTTT. Protein sequence: CASSIRASGTVGELFF.